This T cell receptor (beta chain) was sequenced during a study of blood T cell repertoires in COVID-19 (dated by TCRdb to the early 2020s). For the study in its entirety: Collaborator samples came from the United States, Italy and Spain and covered acute and convalescent phases of COVID-19. Subjects who had been exposed to COVID-19, were actively infected with it, or had recovered from it provided the deeply sampled blood TCRbeta repertoires that made up the dataset. The samples were drawn from the first 160 participants of the ongoing ImmuneRACE study and from 1,254 subjects provided by 6 global collaborators. A de-identified subject ID, COVID-19 status, age in years and sex were almost always included in the sample metadata. Where HLA class I and class II types were available, the types were taken from metadata supplied by the sample provider, not from assay-based typing. The material from the prospective study consisted of cDNA or gDNA derived from T cells, B-cell-depleted T cells, or PBMCs. The repertoires were released in a freely available public database meant as a resource for research on the immune response to SARS-CoV-2. On the study overall, not on this receptor specifically: How much clinical and demographic metadata was included differed by source and by participant, and the metadata was provided uncurated.

As regards this clone: The antigen it recognizes is unknown. No base qualities exist here, and no much larger clone lies one base off it.

The immunoSEQ Assay, a bias-controlled multiplex PCR, was used to amplify TCRbeta CDR3 regions from genomic DNA. The authors' analysis ran thus. The number of nucleated cells in each sample was estimated by amplification of reference gene primers within the assay. Sequence reads were collapsed and filtered to measure the absolute abundance of every unique TCRbeta CDR3 rearrangement. For each sample, productive Simpson clonality was calculated as the square root of Simpson's diversity index over productive rearrangements. The source is immuneACCESS, and TCRdb retained only in-frame sequences with V and J called. Part of the clones is not carried over; for the studies checked, unresolved V genes explain less than half of this, and the remainder is unexplained. From that table come the V and J calls and clone size; the DNA was used to work out D and trimming. The sample table holds 25,000 to 35,000 clones, of which around nine tenths were seen once. The top ten clones comprise about 13% of the sample.

The collaborating institutions used their own protocols to collect whole blood in K2EDTA tubes. For TCRbeta analysis, collaborators shipped samples in one of three forms: frozen whole blood, isolated PBMCs, or DNA extracted from either of those sample types. At the junction V is shortened by 6 bases and J by 2 bases, with 20 bases in between. The CDR3 spans 17 residues, from the cysteine through the phenylalanine. Only the CDR3 part of the read is kept: 51 bases, read in frame from the first base. Reading the germline V gene (reference sequence) gives CDR1 LNHDA and CDR2 SQIVND. This clonotype originated in a human donor in a cohort sampled during active COVID-19. The sequencing input was peripheral blood. The rearranged chain carries TRBV19 and TRBJ2-1; possibly the D gene is TRBD2, per 6 matching bases. CDR3 sequence: CASSPSFTSLAYNEQFF. The bases are TGTGCCAGTAGCCCCTCTTTTACTAGCCTCGCCTACAATGAGCAGTTCTTC. The full variable domain, completed from the reference TRBV19 and TRBJ2-1 proteins outside the CDR3, reads DGGITQSPKYLFRKEGQNVTLSCEQNLNHDAMYWYRQDPGQGLRLIYYSQIVNDFQKGDIAEGYSVSREKKESFPLTVTSAQKNPTAFYLCASSPSFTSLAYNEQFFGPGTRLTVL.